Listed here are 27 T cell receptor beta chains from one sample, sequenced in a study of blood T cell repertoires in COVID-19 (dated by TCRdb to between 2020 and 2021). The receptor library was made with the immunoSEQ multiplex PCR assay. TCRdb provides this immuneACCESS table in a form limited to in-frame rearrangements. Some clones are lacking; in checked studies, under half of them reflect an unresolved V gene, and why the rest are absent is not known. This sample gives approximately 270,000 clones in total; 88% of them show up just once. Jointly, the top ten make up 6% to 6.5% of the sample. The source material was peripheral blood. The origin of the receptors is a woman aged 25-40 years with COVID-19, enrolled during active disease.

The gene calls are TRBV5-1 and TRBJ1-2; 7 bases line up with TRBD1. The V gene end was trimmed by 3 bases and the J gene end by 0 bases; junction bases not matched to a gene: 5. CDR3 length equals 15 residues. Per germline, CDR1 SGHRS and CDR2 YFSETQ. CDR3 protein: CASSWGDSPNYGYTF. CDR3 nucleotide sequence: TGCGCCAGCAGCTGGGGGGACAGCCCTAACTATGGCTACACCTTC.

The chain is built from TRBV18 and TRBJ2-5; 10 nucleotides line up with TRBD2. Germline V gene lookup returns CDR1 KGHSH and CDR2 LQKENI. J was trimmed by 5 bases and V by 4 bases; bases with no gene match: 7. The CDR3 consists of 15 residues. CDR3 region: CASSLRTSGGETQYF. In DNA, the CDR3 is TGTGCCAGCTCACTTAGGACTAGCGGAGGGGAGACCCAGTACTTC.

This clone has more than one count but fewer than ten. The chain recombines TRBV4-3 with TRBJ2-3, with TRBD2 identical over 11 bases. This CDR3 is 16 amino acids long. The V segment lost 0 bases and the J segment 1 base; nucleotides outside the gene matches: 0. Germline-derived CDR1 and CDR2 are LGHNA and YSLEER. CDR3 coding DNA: TGCGCCAGCAGCCAAGAACTAGCGGGGGGCACAGATACGCAGTATTTT. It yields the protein CASSQELAGGTDTQYF.

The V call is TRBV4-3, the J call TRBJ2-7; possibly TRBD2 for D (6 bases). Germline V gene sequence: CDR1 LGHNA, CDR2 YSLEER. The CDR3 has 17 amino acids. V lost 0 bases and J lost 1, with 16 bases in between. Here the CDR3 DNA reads TGCGCCAGCAGCCAAGATCTGACTATAGGAGGGTCCTACGAGCAGTACTTC. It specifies CASSQDLTIGGSYEQYF.

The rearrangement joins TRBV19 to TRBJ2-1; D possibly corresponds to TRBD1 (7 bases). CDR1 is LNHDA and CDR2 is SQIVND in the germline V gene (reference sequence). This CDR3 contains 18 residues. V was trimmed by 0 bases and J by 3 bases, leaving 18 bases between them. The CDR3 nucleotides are TGTGCCAGTAGTATAGATCAGGGGGGAGTCGGGATCTACAATGAGCAGTTCTTC. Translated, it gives CASSIDQGGVGIYNEQFF.

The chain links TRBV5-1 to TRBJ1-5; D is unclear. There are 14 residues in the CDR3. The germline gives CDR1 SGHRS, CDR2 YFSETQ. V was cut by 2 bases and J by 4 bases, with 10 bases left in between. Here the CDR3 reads CASSFGSGNQPQHF. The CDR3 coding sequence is TGCGCCAGCAGCTTCGGGTCCGGGAATCAGCCCCAGCATTTT.

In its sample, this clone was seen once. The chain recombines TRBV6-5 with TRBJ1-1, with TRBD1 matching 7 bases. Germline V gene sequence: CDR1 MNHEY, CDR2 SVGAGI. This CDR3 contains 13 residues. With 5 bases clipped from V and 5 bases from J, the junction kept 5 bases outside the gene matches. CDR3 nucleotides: TGTGCCAGCAGTCGGAACAGGGGTACTGAAGCTTTCTTT. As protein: CASSRNRGTEAFF.

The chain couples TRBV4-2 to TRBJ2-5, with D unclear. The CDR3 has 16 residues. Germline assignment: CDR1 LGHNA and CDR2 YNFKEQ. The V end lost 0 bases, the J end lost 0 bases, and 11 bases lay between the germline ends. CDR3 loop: CASSQDSKEYQETQYF. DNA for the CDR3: TGTGCCAGCAGCCAAGATAGCAAGGAGTACCAAGAGACCCAGTACTTC.

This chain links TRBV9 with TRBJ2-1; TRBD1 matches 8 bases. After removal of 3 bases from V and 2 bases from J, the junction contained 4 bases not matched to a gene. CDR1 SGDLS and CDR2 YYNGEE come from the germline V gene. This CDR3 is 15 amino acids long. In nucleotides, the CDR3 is TGTGCCAGCAGCGCCGGACAGGGCCCCTACAATGAGCAGTTCTTC. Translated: CASSAGQGPYNEQFF.

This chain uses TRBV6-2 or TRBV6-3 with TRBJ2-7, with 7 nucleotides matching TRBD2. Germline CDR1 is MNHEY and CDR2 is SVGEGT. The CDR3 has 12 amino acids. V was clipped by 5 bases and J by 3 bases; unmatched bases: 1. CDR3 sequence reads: CASSGGGYEQYV. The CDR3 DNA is TGTGCCAGCAGTGGGGGGGGCTACGAGCAGTACGTC.

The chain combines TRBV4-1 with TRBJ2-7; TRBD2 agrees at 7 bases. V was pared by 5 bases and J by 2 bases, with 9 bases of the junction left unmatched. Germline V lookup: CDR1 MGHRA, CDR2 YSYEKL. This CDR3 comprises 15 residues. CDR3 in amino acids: CASSIRWAGAYEQYV. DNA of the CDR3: TGCGCCAGCAGCATAAGATGGGCGGGGGCCTACGAGCAGTACGTC.

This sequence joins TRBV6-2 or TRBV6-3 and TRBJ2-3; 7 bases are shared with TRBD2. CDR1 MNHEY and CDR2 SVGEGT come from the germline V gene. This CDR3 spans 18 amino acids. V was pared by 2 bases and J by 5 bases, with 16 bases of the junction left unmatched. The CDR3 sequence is CASSYRLLRGRARDTQYF. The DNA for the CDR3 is TGTGCCAGCAGTTACCGCTTACTTCGAGGGAGGGCCAGAGATACGCAGTATTTT.

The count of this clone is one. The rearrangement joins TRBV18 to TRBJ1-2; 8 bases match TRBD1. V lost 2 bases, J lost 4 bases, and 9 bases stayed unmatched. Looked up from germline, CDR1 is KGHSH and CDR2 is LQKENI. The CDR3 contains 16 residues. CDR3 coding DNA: TGTGCCAGCTCACCAATGACAGGGGTCCGGAGCTATGGCTACACCTTC. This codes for CASSPMTGVRSYGYTF.

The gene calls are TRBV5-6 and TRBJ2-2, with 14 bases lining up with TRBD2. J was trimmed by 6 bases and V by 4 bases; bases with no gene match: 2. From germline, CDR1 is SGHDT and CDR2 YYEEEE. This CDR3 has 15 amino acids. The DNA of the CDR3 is TGTGCCAGCAGCATGGGACTAGCGGGAGCCGGGGAGCTGTTTTTT. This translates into CASSMGLAGAGELFF. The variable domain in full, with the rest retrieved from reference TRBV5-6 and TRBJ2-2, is DAGVTQSPTHLIKTRGQQVTLRCSPKSGHDTVSWYQQALGQGPQFIFQYYEEEERQRGNFPDRFSGHQFPNYSSELNVNALLLGDSALYLCASSMGLAGAGELFFGEGSRLTVL.

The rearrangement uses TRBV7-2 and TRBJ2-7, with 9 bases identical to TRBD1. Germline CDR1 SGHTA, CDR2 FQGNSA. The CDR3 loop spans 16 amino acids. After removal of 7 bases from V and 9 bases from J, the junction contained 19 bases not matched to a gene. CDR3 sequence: CASNPDVPQGAGRQYF. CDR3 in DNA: TGTGCCAGCAACCCAGACGTTCCACAGGGGGCGGGGAGGCAGTACTTC.

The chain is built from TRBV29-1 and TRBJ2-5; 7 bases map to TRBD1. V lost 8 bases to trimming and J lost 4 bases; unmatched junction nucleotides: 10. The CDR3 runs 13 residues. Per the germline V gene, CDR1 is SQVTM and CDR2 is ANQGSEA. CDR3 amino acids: CSFVDRVGETQYF. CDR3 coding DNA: TGCAGCTTCGTAGACAGGGTGGGAGAGACCCAGTACTTC.

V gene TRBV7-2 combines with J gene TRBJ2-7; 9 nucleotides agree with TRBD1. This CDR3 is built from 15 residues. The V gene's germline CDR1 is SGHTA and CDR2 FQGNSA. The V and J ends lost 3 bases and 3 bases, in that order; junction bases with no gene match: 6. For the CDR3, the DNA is TGTGCCAGCAGCTTTGATACAGGGGGCTTCTACGAGCAGTACTTC. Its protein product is CASSFDTGGFYEQYF. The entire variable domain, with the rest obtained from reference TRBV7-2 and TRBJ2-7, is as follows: GAGVSQSPSNKVTEKGKDVELRCDPISGHTALYWYRQSLGQGLEFLIYFQGNSAPDKSGLPSDRFSAERTGGSVSTLTIQRTQQEDSAVYLCASSFDTGGFYEQYFGPGTRLTVT.

CDR3 nucleotide sequence: TGTGCCAGCAGCTTAGTAGCGACACAACTGAACACTGAAGCTTTCTTT. This gives the protein CASSLVATQLNTEAFF. This chain joins TRBV7-2 and TRBJ1-1; D not resolved. V shed 1 base and J shed 0 bases, with 12 bases lying between them. Germline V gives CDR1 SGHTA, CDR2 FQGNSA. This CDR3 contains 16 residues.

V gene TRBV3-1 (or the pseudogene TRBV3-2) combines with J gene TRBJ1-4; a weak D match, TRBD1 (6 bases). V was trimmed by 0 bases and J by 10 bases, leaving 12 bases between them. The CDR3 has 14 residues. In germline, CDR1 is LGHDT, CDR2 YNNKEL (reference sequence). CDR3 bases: TGTGCCAGCAGCCAAGAGGGGGGGGGCGGAAAACTGTTTTTT. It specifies CASSQEGGGGKLFF.

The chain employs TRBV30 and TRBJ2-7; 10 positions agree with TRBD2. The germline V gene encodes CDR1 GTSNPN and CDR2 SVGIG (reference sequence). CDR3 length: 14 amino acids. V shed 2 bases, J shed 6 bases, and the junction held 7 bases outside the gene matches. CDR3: CAWSRGGTSAEQYV. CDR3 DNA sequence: TGTGCCTGGAGTAGGGGGGGGACTAGCGCCGAGCAGTACGTC.

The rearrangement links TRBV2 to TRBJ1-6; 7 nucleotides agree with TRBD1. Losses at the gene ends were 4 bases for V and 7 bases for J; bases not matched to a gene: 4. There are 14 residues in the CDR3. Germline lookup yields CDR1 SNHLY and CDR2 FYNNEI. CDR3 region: CASSAGTANSPLHF. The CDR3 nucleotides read TGTGCCAGCAGTGCCGGGACAGCCAATTCACCCCTCCACTTT. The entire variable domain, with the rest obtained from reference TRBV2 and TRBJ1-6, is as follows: EPEVTQTPSHQVTQMGQEVILRCVPISNHLYFYWYRQILGQKVEFLVSFYNNEISEKSEIFDDQFSVERPDGSNFTLKIRSTKLEDSAMYFCASSAGTANSPLHFGNGTRLTVT.

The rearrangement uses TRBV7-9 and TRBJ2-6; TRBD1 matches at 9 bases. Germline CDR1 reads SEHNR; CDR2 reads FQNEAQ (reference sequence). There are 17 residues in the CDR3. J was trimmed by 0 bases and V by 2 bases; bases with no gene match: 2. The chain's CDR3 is CASSLRDRDSGANVLTF. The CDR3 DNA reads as TGTGCCAGCAGCTTACGGGACAGGGACTCTGGGGCCAACGTCCTGACTTTC. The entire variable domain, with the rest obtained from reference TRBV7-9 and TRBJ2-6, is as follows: DTGVSQNPRHKITKRGQNVTFRCDPISEHNRLYWYRQTLGQGPEFLTYFQNEAQLEKSRLLSDRFSAERPKGSFSTLEIQRTEQGDSAMYLCASSLRDRDSGANVLTFGAGSRLTVL.

The CDR3 nucleotides are TGTGCCAGCAGCATCGACGGACTAGCGGGACGCACAGATACGCAGTATTTT. Translation gives CASSIDGLAGRTDTQYF. This chain uses TRBV7-2 with TRBJ2-3, with 12 bases that match TRBD2. Per germline, CDR1 SGHTA and CDR2 FQGNSA. V lost 5 bases, J lost 1 base, and 7 bases stayed unmatched. This CDR3 is 17 amino acids long.

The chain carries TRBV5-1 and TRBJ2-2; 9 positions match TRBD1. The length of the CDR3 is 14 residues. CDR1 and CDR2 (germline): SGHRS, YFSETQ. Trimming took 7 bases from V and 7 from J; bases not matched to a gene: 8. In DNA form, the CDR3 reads TGCGCCAGCGGGGGACAGGGTTCGGGCGGGGAGCTGTTTTTT. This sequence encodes CASGGQGSGGELFF.

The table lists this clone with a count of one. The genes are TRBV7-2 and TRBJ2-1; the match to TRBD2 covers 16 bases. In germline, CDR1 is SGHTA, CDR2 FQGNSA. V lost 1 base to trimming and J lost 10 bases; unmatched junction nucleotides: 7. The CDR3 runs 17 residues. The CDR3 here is CASSLVGLAGGLTEQFF. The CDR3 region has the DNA TGTGCCAGCAGCTTAGTGGGACTAGCGGGGGGGCTCACCGAGCAGTTCTTC.

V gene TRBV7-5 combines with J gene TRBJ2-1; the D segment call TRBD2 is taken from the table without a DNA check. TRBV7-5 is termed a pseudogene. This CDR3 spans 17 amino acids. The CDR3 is CARSHLLWGGPYNEQFF. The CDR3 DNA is TGTGCCAGAAGCCACCTACTTTGGGGAGGGCCCTACAATGAGCAGTTCTTC.

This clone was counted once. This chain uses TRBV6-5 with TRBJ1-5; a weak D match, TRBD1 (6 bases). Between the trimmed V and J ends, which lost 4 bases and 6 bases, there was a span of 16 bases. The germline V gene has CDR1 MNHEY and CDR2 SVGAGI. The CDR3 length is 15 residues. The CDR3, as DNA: TGTGCCAGCAGTTCTCGACAGGAGGCTTTTCAGCCCCAGCATTTT. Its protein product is CASSSRQEAFQPQHF.